The next 21 T cell receptor beta chains were all read from a single sample in a study of T-cell reconstitution after alpha-beta-depleted transplantation in children. Unique molecular identifiers were incorporated into the prepared TCRbeta library. TCRdb itself ran the PCR reads through MiXCR, one entry per CDR3 protein. There are 450,000 to 600,000 distinct CDR3 sequences in the sample; about 11% occur only once, and roughly 2.1% lies in the top ten. The material sequenced was PBMCs, taken before TCRalphabeta/CD19-depleted stem cell transplant. The receptor set was obtained from a child aged 2-15 years with inherited bone marrow failure, due to receive a stem cell transplant.

The chain recombines TRBV28 with TRBJ1-2; D ambiguous. Between the trimmed V and J ends, which lost 6 bases and 4 bases, there was a span of 12 bases. The germline V gene encodes CDR1 MDHEN and CDR2 SYDVKM. The CDR3 runs to 13 residues. CDR3 in amino acids: CASRTPSGYGYTF. The CDR3 DNA reads as TGTGCCAGCAGGACCCCGTCGGGCTATGGCTACACCTTC.

A few counts support this clonotype. The chain carries TRBV5-4 and TRBJ2-1, with 8 bases lining up with TRBD2. Trimming at V came to 4 bases and at J to 4 bases, leaving 7 bases not matched to a gene. Germline V gives CDR1 SGHNT, CDR2 YYREEE (reference sequence). This CDR3 is 15 amino acids long. This CDR3 reads CASSQTGLGYNEQFF. CDR3 nucleotide sequence: TGTGCCAGCAGCCAAACGGGACTAGGGTACAATGAGCAGTTCTTC.

Only a few counts were recorded for this clonotype. J is TRBJ2-1 and V is TRBV7-2, with 10 bases identical to TRBD2. From germline, CDR1 is SGHTA and CDR2 FQGNSA. This CDR3 is built from 15 residues. Trimming removed 7 bases from V and 0 bases from J; junction bases left unmatched: 3. The CDR3 coding sequence is TGTGCCAGCATCCGACTAGCGGGCTCCTACAATGAGCAGTTCTTC. This codes for CASIRLAGSYNEQFF.

This clonotype was detected ten times or more. The gene calls are TRBV10-3 and TRBJ2-5, with D perhaps TRBD2 (6 bases). Trimming cost V 5 bases and J 5 bases, with 18 bases left between them. This CDR3 has 15 amino acids. Germline values: CDR1 ENHRY, CDR2 SYGVKD. For the CDR3, the DNA is TGTGCCATCAGTCCCCAATTAGCTGGGGGGGAGACCCAGTACTTC. Protein: CAISPQLAGGETQYF.

This clonotype has at least ten counts. The V gene is TRBV28, the J gene TRBJ1-3; maybe TRBD1 (5 bases). Germline CDR1 MDHEN, CDR2 SYDVKM. The CDR3 has 14 residues. V was shortened by 5 bases and J by 2 bases, with 10 bases between the two germline ends. The CDR3 loop is CASSPQAAGNTIYF. The CDR3 DNA reads as TGTGCCAGCAGTCCACAGGCGGCTGGAAACACCATATATTTT.

This clonotype was found many times. V gene TRBV5-1 combines with J gene TRBJ2-1, with 10 bases identical to TRBD2. CDR3 length equals 17 residues. Per the germline V gene, CDR1 is SGHRS and CDR2 is YFSETQ. Losses at the gene ends were 1 base for V and 0 bases for J; bases not matched to a gene: 4. The CDR3 loop is CASSLWASGSSYNEQFF. The CDR3 DNA follows: TGCGCCAGCAGCTTGTGGGCTAGCGGGAGCTCCTACAATGAGCAGTTCTTC. Supplemented by reference TRBV5-1 and TRBJ2-1, the full variable domain reads KAGVTQTPRYLIKTRGQQVTLSCSPISGHRSVSWYQQTPGQGLQFLFEYFSETQRNKGNFPGRFSGRQFSNSRSEMNVSTLELGDSALYLCASSLWASGSSYNEQFFGPGTRLTVL.

Comments on this clonotype: This sequence may be a read error, since a much larger clone differs from it by one base. V gene TRBV14 combines with J gene TRBJ1-4; 9 nucleotides line up with TRBD1. CDR3 length: 16 residues. V was pared by 4 bases and J by 8 bases, with 11 bases of the junction left unmatched. Looked up from germline, CDR1 is SGHDN and CDR2 is FVKESK. CDR3 coding DNA: TGTGCCAGCAGCCGAGAACACAACAGGGGGCTGGAAAAACTGTTTTTT. Its translation: CASSREHNRGLEKLFF.

This clonotype has a count of ten or more. The chain is built from TRBV6-2 or TRBV6-3 and TRBJ2-1; 7 bases are shared with TRBD2. Looked up from germline, CDR1 is MNHEY and CDR2 is SVGEGT. The CDR3 spans 13 residues. The junction had 4 bases not matched to a gene; V was cut back by 4 bases and J by 7 bases. The CDR3 bases are TGTGCCAGCAGTTCATCACTAGCGAATGAGCAGTTCTTC. It translates to CASSSSLANEQFF.

This clonotype was observed many times. The chain recombines TRBV6-5 with TRBJ2-3; TRBD1 aligns across 8 bases. Unmatched junction bases numbered 7, after V lost 5 bases and J lost 0 bases. Looked up from germline, CDR1 is MNHEY and CDR2 is SVGAGI. The CDR3 totals 16 residues. CDR3 loop: CASSRGWTGSTDTQYF. In DNA, the CDR3 is TGTGCCAGCAGTAGAGGGTGGACAGGGAGCACAGATACGCAGTATTTT.

In this sample, this clonotype turned up a few times. The chain joins TRBV27 to TRBJ1-1; no reliable D call. CDR3 length equals 15 residues. Germline V gene lookup returns CDR1 MNHEY and CDR2 SMNVEV (reference sequence). V was trimmed by 8 bases and J by 1 base, leaving 17 bases between them. CDR3 nucleotide sequence: TGTGCCAGCGTGCCGGGCCTAAACGAGAACACTGAAGCTTTCTTT. Its protein product is CASVPGLNENTEAFF.

The chain links TRBV20-1 to TRBJ2-7; 10 nucleotides line up with TRBD1. The junction had 14 bases not matched to a gene; V was cut back by 6 bases and J by 6 bases. The CDR3 consists of 15 residues. Per the germline V gene, CDR1 is DFQATT and CDR2 is SNEGSKA (reference sequence). CDR3 residues: CSARSGTGDFREQYF. DNA of the CDR3: TGCAGTGCCAGATCCGGGACAGGGGATTTTCGCGAGCAGTACTTC.

This chain joins TRBV5-1 and TRBJ2-2; D perhaps matches TRBD1 (5 bases). Per germline, CDR1 SGHRS and CDR2 YFSETQ. Trimming shortened V by 3 bases and J by 2 bases, and 29 bases separated the two germline ends. The CDR3 extends over 21 amino acids. The CDR3 DNA is TGCGCCAGCAGCTGCCAACCAAGACCGTCAGGGCGCACCGAAAACACCGGGGAGCTGTTTTTT. Translated, it gives CASSCQPRPSGRTENTGELFF.

This clonotype has at least ten counts. V gene TRBV19 combines with J gene TRBJ2-1; 7 bases fit TRBD2. Germline V gene data show CDR1 as LNHDA and CDR2 as SQIVND (reference sequence). The CDR3 sequence is 16 residues long. J gave up 2 bases and V 3 bases, and 7 bases lay outside the gene matches. The CDR3 loop reads CASSILVRGTYNEQFF. DNA for the CDR3: TGTGCCAGTAGTATCCTCGTGCGGGGGACCTACAATGAGCAGTTCTTC.

Many counts were recorded for this clonotype. This chain joins TRBV9 and TRBJ2-3; no clear D. The V end lost 4 bases, the J end lost 2 bases, and 8 bases lay between the germline ends. Germline V CDR1 and CDR2: SGDLS, YYNGEE. This CDR3 contains 13 residues. The CDR3 loop is CASSPTITDTQYF. CDR3 sequence (DNA): TGTGCCAGCAGCCCGACCATCACAGATACGCAGTATTTT.

This clonotype was detected only a few times. The rearrangement uses TRBV28 and TRBJ2-7; D perhaps matches TRBD1 (5 bases). Trimming cost V 3 bases and J 3 bases, with 12 bases left between them. The length of the CDR3 is 14 residues. CDR1 is MDHEN, CDR2 SYDVKM, per germline. The CDR3 loop is CASSFRTMNYEQYF. Written as DNA, the CDR3 is TGTGCCAGCAGTTTCAGGACAATGAACTACGAGCAGTACTTC. Based on the CDR3 plus reference TRBV28 and TRBJ2-7, the full variable domain is DVKVTQSSRYLVKRTGEKVFLECVQDMDHENMFWYRQDPGLGLRLIYFSYDVKMKEKGDIPEGYSVSREKKERFSLILESASTNQTSMYLCASSFRTMNYEQYFGPGTRLTVT.

This rearrangement joins TRBV7-2 to TRBJ2-1; 7 positions match TRBD2. The CDR3 loop spans 14 amino acids. CDR1 and CDR2 from the germline V gene are SGHTA and FQGNSA. With 6 bases clipped from V and 6 bases from J, the junction kept 8 bases outside the gene matches. The CDR3 DNA reads TGTGCCAGCAGTCACGCCAGCGGGACCAATGAGCAGTTCTTC. This gives the protein CASSHASGTNEQFF.

In its sample, this clonotype was seen many times. V is TRBV28 and J is TRBJ2-7; TRBD1 is a possible D gene (6 bases). The CDR3 is 14 residues long. Germline-derived CDR1 and CDR2 are MDHEN and SYDVKM. V dropped 3 bases and J dropped 1 base, with 10 bases sitting between them. The CDR3 here is CASSFQGISYEQYF. The CDR3 nucleotides read TGTGCCAGCAGTTTTCAGGGGATTTCCTACGAGCAGTACTTC. The full variable domain, rest sourced from reference TRBV28 and TRBJ2-7, is DVKVTQSSRYLVKRTGEKVFLECVQDMDHENMFWYRQDPGLGLRLIYFSYDVKMKEKGDIPEGYSVSREKKERFSLILESASTNQTSMYLCASSFQGISYEQYFGPGTRLTVT.

Remarks on this clonotype: At one end the junction does not follow the germline gene, possibly because of a read error. The chain links TRBV20-1 to TRBJ1-5; 9 nucleotides line up with TRBD1. Per germline, CDR1 DFQATT and CDR2 SNEGSKA (reference sequence). The CDR3 covers 14 residues. CDR3 sequence: CSARDRGTYQPQHF. Here the CDR3 DNA reads TGCAGTGCGAGAGACAGGGGGACTTATCAGCCCCAGCATTTT.

The rearrangement links TRBV12-1 to TRBJ2-1; the DNA was not used to check the table's D call, TRBD2. TRBV12-1 is recorded as a pseudogene. The CDR3 runs to 17 residues. The CDR3 DNA reads as TGTGCCAGGAGCTCGACAGTAATAGCGGGACCCTACAATGAGCAGTTCTTC. It yields the protein CARSSTVIAGPYNEQFF.

This clonotype was detected many times. This chain joins TRBV6-5 and TRBJ2-5, with TRBD2 identical over 11 bases. CDR1 is MNHEY, CDR2 SVGAGI, per germline. With V trimmed by 4 bases and J by 7 bases, 8 bases remained unmatched. The CDR3 has 15 amino acids. The CDR3 DNA is TGTGCCAGCAGTTTTAGCGGGAGGGGGCCTAGGACCCAGTACTTC. Protein: CASSFSGRGPRTQYF.

This clonotype appeared many times. The CDR3 coding sequence is TGCAGCGTTGAGGGGTCCGGGGAGCTGTTTTTT. This gives the protein CSVEGSGELFF. The chain uses TRBV29-1 and TRBJ2-2; no clear D gene. The germline CDR1 and CDR2 sequences are SQVTM and ANQGSEA. V lost 3 bases and J lost 6, with 5 bases in between. The CDR3 has 11 residues.